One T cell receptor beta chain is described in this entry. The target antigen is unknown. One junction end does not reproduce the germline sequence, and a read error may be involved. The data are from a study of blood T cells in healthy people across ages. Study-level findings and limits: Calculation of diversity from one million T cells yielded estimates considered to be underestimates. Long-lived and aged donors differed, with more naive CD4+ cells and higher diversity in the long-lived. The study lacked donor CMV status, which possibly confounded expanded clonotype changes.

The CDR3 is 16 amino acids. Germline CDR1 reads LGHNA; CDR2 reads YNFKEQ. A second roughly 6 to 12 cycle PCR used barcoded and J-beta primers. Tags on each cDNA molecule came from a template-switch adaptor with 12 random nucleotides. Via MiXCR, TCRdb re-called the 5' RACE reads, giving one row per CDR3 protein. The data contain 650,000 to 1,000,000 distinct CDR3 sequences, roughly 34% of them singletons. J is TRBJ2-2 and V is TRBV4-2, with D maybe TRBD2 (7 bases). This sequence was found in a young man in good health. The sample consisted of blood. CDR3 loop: CASSQARGGGTGEPFF. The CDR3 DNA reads TGTGCCAGCAGCCAAGCTCGCGGGGGCGGCACCGGGGAGCCGTTTTTT.